These 10 T cell receptor beta chains share one sample of origin, sequenced in a study of cytomegalovirus exposure and HLA in healthy donors. PCR primers comprised 60 Vbeta and 13 Jbeta primers. The method was immunoSEQ multiplex PCR; TCRdb's version includes in-frame clones alone and lacks a portion of them. Counted here are about 160,000 clones, about 80% occurring once; the ten biggest clones make up under 6%. Sequenced: PBMCs. These receptors were collected from a man aged 30 to 45 in good health and CMV-seronegative.

This sequence joins TRBV29-1 and TRBJ2-5; 10 positions match TRBD2. Germline values: CDR1 SQVTM, CDR2 ANQGSEA. The J segment lost 5 bases and the V segment lost 3 bases, leaving 9 bases of the junction unmatched. The CDR3 length is 15 residues. The CDR3 here is CSVDPAGGPGETQYF. In nucleotides, the CDR3 is TGCAGCGTTGATCCAGCGGGAGGGCCTGGTGAGACCCAGTACTTC.

The chain carries TRBV28 and TRBJ2-7; 9 bases align to TRBD2. CDR3 size: 15 residues. The V gene end was trimmed by 4 bases and the J gene end by 0 bases; junction bases not matched to a gene: 4. Germline lookup yields CDR1 MDHEN and CDR2 SYDVKM. CDR3: CASSSSGASSYEQYF. The DNA of the CDR3 is TGTGCCAGCAGTTCTAGCGGGGCGAGCTCCTACGAGCAGTACTTC.

This clone showed up just once. The CDR3 here is CACHRKGLRQPQHF. Here the CDR3 DNA reads TGTGCCTGCCACCGTAAGGGGTTGCGTCAGCCCCAGCATTTT. The rearrangement links TRBV28 to TRBJ1-5; D may be TRBD1 (5 bases). V was pared by 11 bases and J by 6 bases, with 20 bases between. CDR1 and CDR2 (germline): MDHEN, SYDVKM. CDR3 size: 14 residues.

The chain employs TRBV6-4 and TRBJ2-1; D unresolved. Germline loops: CDR1 MRHNA, CDR2 SNTAGT. The V end was cut by 0 bases, the J end by 0 bases, with 9 bases between. The CDR3 is made up of 16 amino acids. In DNA, the CDR3 is TGTGCCAGCAGTGACTCGAGCCGTAGCTCCTACAATGAGCAGTTCTTC. Encoded protein: CASSDSSRSSYNEQFF.

This chain links TRBV18 with TRBJ2-2, with TRBD1 matching 9 bases. The germline gives CDR1 KGHSH, CDR2 LQKENI. The length of the CDR3 is 15 residues. Trimming at V came to 3 bases and at J to 5 bases, leaving 4 bases not matched to a gene. The CDR3 reads CASSPLGTGTGELFF. CDR3 DNA: TGTGCCAGCTCACCCCTCGGGACAGGGACCGGGGAGCTGTTTTTT. Full variable domain (remainder filled in from reference TRBV18 and TRBJ2-2): NAGVMQNPRHLVRRRGQEARLRCSPMKGHSHVYWYRQLPEEGLKFMVYLQKENIIDESGMPKERFSAEFPKEGPSILRIQQVVRGDSAAYFCASSPLGTGTGELFFGEGSRLTVL.

The rearrangement uses TRBV7-9 and TRBJ2-1; 16 bases align to TRBD2. V lost 7 bases and J lost 8; bases outside the gene matches: 5. The CDR3 is made up of 15 amino acids. Germline CDR1 and CDR2: SEHNR and FQNEAQ (reference sequence). The CDR3 protein is CASKGLAGGPDEQFF. The CDR3 nucleotides read TGTGCCAGCAAGGGACTAGCGGGAGGGCCGGATGAGCAGTTCTTC.

This clone has more than one count but fewer than ten. The CDR3 DNA follows: TGTGCCAGCAGTTTGTCAGGGATTAGCGGGAGGGCCACCGGGGAGCTGTTTTTT. It specifies CASSLSGISGRATGELFF. The chain combines TRBV27 with TRBJ2-2, with 11 bases matching TRBD2. V trimming: 3 bases; J trimming: 4 bases; junction bases outside the gene matches: 10. Germline CDR1 is MNHEY and CDR2 is SMNVEV (reference sequence). The CDR3 length is 18 residues.

CDR3 DNA sequence: TGTGCCAGCAGTTCGCCTGGAGCGGAGCAGTACTTC. This codes for CASSSPGAEQYF. The rearrangement joins TRBV27 to TRBJ2-7; D unresolved. Germline V gene data show CDR1 as MNHEY and CDR2 as SMNVEV (reference sequence). The CDR3 spans 12 residues. V lost 4 bases and J 7 bases, leaving 11 bases between the germline ends.

The V gene is TRBV7-9, the J gene TRBJ1-5, with D possibly TRBD1 on 5 matching bases. CDR3 length equals 13 residues. V dropped 5 bases and J dropped 4 bases, with 9 bases sitting between them. From germline, CDR1 is SEHNR and CDR2 FQNEAQ (reference sequence). This CDR3 is CASSADTNQPQHF. The CDR3 DNA sequence: TGTGCCAGCAGCGCGGACACTAATCAGCCCCAGCATTTT. Using reference TRBV7-9 and TRBJ1-5 for the parts outside the CDR3, the full variable domain is DTGVSQNPRHKITKRGQNVTFRCDPISEHNRLYWYRQTLGQGPEFLTYFQNEAQLEKSRLLSDRFSAERPKGSFSTLEIQRTEQGDSAMYLCASSADTNQPQHFGDGTRLSIL.

V usage is TRBV19 and J usage is TRBJ2-7, with a weak D call TRBD2 (5 bases). This CDR3 comprises 13 residues. Germline loops: CDR1 LNHDA, CDR2 SQIVND (reference sequence). V lost 1 base and J lost 2, with 6 bases in between. CDR3 DNA sequence: TGTGCCAGTAGTATAGGACTAACCTACGAGCAGTACTTC. It encodes CASSIGLTYEQYF.